A selection of T cell receptor beta chains follows, all from one sample in a study of long-term antiretroviral therapy in people with HIV. TCRdb's copy holds only in-frame clones and misses some; the assay was immunoSEQ multiplex PCR. The sample includes some 29,000 clones, approximately 87% seen only once; the top ten take around 4%. The sequenced sample was unsorted PBMCs, obtained 0.5 years after starting antiretroviral therapy. These receptors were collected from a woman younger than 30 with HIV. The CDR3 runs from the conserved cysteine through the conserved F or W. Fields, in order: CDR3 protein, CDR3 DNA, clone size, J gene, V gene, D gene. D genes are given only for firm matches. Where a row states a size, it is once, few, many or the class of an expanded clone; other rows omit it.

CASSVETGGPYEQYF TGTGCCAGCAGCGTAGAGACAGGGGGCCCCTACGAGCAGTACTTC few TRBJ2-7 TRBV9 TRBD1
CASSNRALGYTF TGTGCCAGTAGTAACAGGGCTCTCGGCTACACCTTC - TRBJ1-2 TRBV19 -
CASSPTVSLGGGHQPQHF TGTGCCAGCAGCCCTACCGTAAGCCTAGGGGGGGGGCATCAGCCCCAGCATTTT - TRBJ1-5 TRBV7-2 -
CASSTGGAGTEAFF TGTGCCAGTAGTACAGGGGGCGCGGGCACTGAAGCTTTCTTT - TRBJ1-1 TRBV19 TRBD1
CASSSSFGQEYGYTF TGTGCCAGTAGTAGCTCCTTTGGACAGGAGTATGGCTACACCTTC few TRBJ1-2 TRBV19 TRBD1
CASSYSGGEQYF TGTGCCAGCAGTTACTCTGGAGGCGAGCAGTACTTC - TRBJ2-7 TRBV6-5 -
CASSPGQVMRNQPQHF TGTGCCAGCAGCCCCGGACAGGTCATGAGGAATCAGCCCCAGCATTTT - TRBJ1-5 TRBV11-2 TRBD1
CASSGPSVLNEKLFF TGTGCCAGCAGCGGGCCATCCGTCCTTAATGAAAAACTGTTTTTT once TRBJ1-4 TRBV6-5 -
CASSYSGTSVINEQFF TGTGCCAGCAGTTACTCCGGGACTAGCGTAATCAATGAGCAGTTCTTC - TRBJ2-1 TRBV6-5 TRBD2
CASSPGTGGSYGYTF TGTGCCAGTAGTCCAGGGACAGGGGGCAGCTATGGCTACACCTTC few TRBJ1-2 TRBV19 TRBD1
CASSFRSLNTEAFF TGTGCCAGCAGCTTCCGGAGCTTGAACACTGAAGCTTTCTTT once TRBJ1-1 TRBV7-9 -
CSVVLHSGSSYEQYF TGCAGCGTTGTACTTCATAGCGGGAGTTCGTACGAGCAGTACTTC - TRBJ2-7 TRBV29-1 TRBD2
CSVATSDNNEQFF TGCAGCGTCGCGACTAGCGATAACAATGAGCAGTTCTTC - TRBJ2-1 TRBV29-1 TRBD2
CASSVGGADTEAFF TGTGCCAGCAGCGTAGGGGGGGCGGACACTGAAGCTTTCTTT - TRBJ1-1 TRBV9 -
CASSYGSSDYEQYF TGTGCCAGCAGTTACGGATCTAGCGACTACGAGCAGTACTTC - TRBJ2-7 TRBV6-5 -
CASSLLAGVNEQYF TGCGCCAGCAGCCTACTAGCGGGAGTTAACGAGCAGTACTTC - TRBJ2-7 TRBV4-3 TRBD2
CASRRAGGQQYEQYF TGTGCCAGCAGGAGAGCGGGAGGGCAGCAGTACGAGCAGTACTTC - TRBJ2-7 TRBV6-5 TRBD2
CASSPALFIAGLEVYGYTF TGTGCCAGCAGCCCCGCCTTATTCATCGCGGGGTTAGAAGTCTATGGCTACACCTTC - TRBJ1-2 TRBV27 -
CASKAGGLTEAFF TGTGCCAGTAAAGCAGGGGGCTTAACTGAAGCTTTCTTT - TRBJ1-1 TRBV19 TRBD1
CASSVSGSQETQYF TGTGCCAGCAGCGTGAGCGGGTCTCAAGAGACCCAGTACTTC - TRBJ2-5 TRBV9 -
CASSQDTGKETQYF TGCGCCAGCAGCCAAGATACAGGGAAAGAGACCCAGTACTTC - TRBJ2-5 TRBV4-3 -
CASSRGASGNQETQYF TGCGCCAGCAGCCGCGGGGCTAGCGGGAATCAAGAGACCCAGTACTTC - TRBJ2-5 TRBV4-3 TRBD2
CASSLNTGTLRTNEKLFF TGTGCCAGCAGCTTGAATACCGGGACCCTACGGACTAATGAAAAACTGTTTTTT - TRBJ1-4 TRBV5-6 -
CASSQEGTSGYNEQFF TGTGCCAGCAGCCAGGAGGGGACTAGCGGCTACAATGAGCAGTTCTTC - TRBJ2-1 TRBV4-2 TRBD2
CASSQLTSGRLAPYNEQFF TGTGCCAGCAGCCAACTGACTAGCGGGAGATTGGCCCCCTACAATGAGCAGTTCTTC once TRBJ2-1 TRBV7-3 TRBD2
CASSQEGVTNEKLFF TGCGCCAGCAGCCAAGAAGGCGTTACTAATGAAAAACTGTTTTTT - TRBJ1-4 TRBV4-3 -
CATSRDPTDYSNQPQHF TGTGCCACCAGCAGAGATCCCACAGACTATAGCAATCAGCCCCAGCATTTT - TRBJ1-5 TRBV15 -
CASSSSDRSNYGYTF TGTGCCAGCAGCTCTTCGGACAGGTCTAACTATGGCTACACCTTC - TRBJ1-2 TRBV6-4 TRBD1
CASSQGFSGRAAFF TGCGCCAGCAGCCAAGGCTTCTCGGGGAGAGCGGCTTTCTTT - TRBJ1-1 TRBV4-1 -
CASSWGLGNTEAFF TGTGCCAGCAGCTGGGGTCTGGGGAACACTGAAGCTTTCTTT - TRBJ1-1 TRBV7-2 -
CASSLGTGRTADTQYF TGTGCCAGCAGCTTGGGGACAGGGAGGACTGCAGATACGCAGTATTTT - TRBJ2-3 TRBV7-8 TRBD1
CASSQRTSGITDTQYF TGTGCCAGCAGCCAAAGGACTAGCGGGATCACAGATACGCAGTATTTT - TRBJ2-3 TRBV4-2 TRBD2
CASSFLSGTSYEQYF TGTGCCAGCAGCTTCCTTAGCGGGACTTCCTACGAGCAGTACTTC - TRBJ2-7 TRBV7-9 TRBD2
CASSLLGGQRDYNEQFF TGTGCCAGCAGTTTGCTCGGCGGACAAAGAGATTACAATGAGCAGTTCTTC - TRBJ2-1 TRBV27 -
CASSLGQGRTEAFF TGTGCCAGCAGCCTGGGCCAGGGGAGGACTGAAGCTTTCTTT - TRBJ1-1 TRBV7-9 -
CASTWGVTDTQYF TGTGCCAGTACGTGGGGAGTCACAGATACGCAGTATTTT - TRBJ2-3 TRBV19 -
CASSPGGVETQYF TGTGCCAGCAGTCCCGGGGGAGTGGAGACCCAGTACTTC - TRBJ2-5 TRBV6-1 -
CASTLDLYNEQFF TGCGCCAGCACCTTGGACCTTTACAATGAGCAGTTCTTC few TRBJ2-1 TRBV5-1 -
CAISVGRTGNEQFF TGTGCCATCAGTGTTGGCCGGACAGGGAATGAGCAGTTCTTC - TRBJ2-1 TRBV10-3 TRBD1
CASSPLTGDRNIQYF TGCGCCAGCAGCCCCCTGACGGGAGATAGAAACATTCAGTACTTC - TRBJ2-4 TRBV5-1 -
CASSARGAKNIQYF TGTGCCAGCAGCGCCCGGGGGGCCAAAAACATTCAGTACTTC - TRBJ2-4 TRBV11-2 -
CASSVVGPNTEAFF TGTGCCAGCAGCGTAGTTGGGCCAAACACTGAAGCTTTCTTT - TRBJ1-1 TRBV9 -
CASSLVAGYKDEQFF TGTGCCAGCAGCTTAGTGGCAGGGTATAAGGATGAGCAGTTCTTC - TRBJ2-1 TRBV7-9 -
CASSEVQGAMAYEQYF TGTGCCAGCAGTGAGGTACAGGGGGCGATGGCCTACGAGCAGTACTTC - TRBJ2-7 TRBV6-1 TRBD1
CASSSYPRGPSYNEQFF TGTGCCAGCAGCTCTTACCCCAGGGGCCCCTCCTACAATGAGCAGTTCTTC - TRBJ2-1 TRBV11-2 -
CASSLNAGTSGRALSTDTQYF TGTGCCAGCAGCCTAAATGCCGGGACTAGCGGGAGGGCCTTGAGCACAGATACGCAGTATTTT - TRBJ2-3 TRBV9 TRBD2
CASSYGTGGPGNEQFF TGTGCCAGCAGTTACGGAACGGGAGGACCGGGGAATGAGCAGTTCTTC - TRBJ2-1 TRBV6-5 TRBD2